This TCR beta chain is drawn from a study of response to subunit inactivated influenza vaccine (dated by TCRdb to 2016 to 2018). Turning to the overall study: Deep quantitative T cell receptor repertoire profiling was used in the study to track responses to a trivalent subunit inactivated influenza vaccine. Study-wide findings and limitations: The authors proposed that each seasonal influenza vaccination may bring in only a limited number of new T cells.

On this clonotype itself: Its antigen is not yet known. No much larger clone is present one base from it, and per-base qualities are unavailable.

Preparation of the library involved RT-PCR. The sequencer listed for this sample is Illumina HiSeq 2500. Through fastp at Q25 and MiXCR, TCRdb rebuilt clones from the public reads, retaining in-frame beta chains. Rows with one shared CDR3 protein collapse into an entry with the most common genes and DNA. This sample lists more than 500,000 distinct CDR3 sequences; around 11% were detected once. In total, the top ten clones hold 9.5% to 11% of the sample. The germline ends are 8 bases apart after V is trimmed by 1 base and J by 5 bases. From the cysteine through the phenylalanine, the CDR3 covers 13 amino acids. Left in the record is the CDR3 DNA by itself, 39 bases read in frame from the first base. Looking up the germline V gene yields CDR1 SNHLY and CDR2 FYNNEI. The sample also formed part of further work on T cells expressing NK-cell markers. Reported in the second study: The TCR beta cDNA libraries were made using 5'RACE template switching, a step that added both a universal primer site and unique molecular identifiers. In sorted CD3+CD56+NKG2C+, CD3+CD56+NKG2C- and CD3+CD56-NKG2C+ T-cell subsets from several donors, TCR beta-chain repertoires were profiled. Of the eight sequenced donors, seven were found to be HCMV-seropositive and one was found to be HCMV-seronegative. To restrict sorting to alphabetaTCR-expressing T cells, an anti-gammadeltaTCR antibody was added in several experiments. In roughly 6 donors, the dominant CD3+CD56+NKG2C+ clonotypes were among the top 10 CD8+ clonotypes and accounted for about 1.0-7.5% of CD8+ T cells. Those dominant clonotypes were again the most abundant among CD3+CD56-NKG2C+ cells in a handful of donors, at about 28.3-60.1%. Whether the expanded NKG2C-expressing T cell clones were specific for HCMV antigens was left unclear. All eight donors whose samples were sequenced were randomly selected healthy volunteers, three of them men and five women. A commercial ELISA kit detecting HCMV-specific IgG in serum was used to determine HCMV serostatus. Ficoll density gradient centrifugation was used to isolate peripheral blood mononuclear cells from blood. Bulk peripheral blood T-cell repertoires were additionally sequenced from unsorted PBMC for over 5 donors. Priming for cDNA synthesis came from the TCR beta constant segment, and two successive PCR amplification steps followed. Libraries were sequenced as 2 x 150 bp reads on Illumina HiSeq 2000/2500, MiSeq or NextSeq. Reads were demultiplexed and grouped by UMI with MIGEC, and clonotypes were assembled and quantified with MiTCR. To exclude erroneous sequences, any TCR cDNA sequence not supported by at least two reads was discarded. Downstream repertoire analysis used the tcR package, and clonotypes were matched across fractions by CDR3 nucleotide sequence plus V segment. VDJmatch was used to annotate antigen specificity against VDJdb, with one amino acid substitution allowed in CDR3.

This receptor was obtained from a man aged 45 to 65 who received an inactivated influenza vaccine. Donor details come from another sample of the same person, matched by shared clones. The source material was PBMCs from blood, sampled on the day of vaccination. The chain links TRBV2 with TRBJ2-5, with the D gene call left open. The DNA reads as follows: TGTGCCAGCAGTGAAGAGGGATCGGAGACCCAGTACTTC. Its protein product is CASSEEGSETQYF.